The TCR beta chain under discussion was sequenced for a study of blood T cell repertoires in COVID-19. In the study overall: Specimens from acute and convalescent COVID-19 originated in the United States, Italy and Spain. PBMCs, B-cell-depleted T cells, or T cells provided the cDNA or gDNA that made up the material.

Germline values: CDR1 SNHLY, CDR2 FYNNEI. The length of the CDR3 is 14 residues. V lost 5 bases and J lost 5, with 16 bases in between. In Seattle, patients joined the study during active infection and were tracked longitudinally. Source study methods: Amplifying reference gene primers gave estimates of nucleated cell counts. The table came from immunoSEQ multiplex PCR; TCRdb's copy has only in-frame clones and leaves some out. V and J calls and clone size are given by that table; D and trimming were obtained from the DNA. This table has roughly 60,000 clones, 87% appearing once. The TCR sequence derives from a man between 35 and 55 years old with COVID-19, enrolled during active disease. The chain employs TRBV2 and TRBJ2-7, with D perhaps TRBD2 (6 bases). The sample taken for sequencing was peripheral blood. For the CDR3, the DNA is TGTGCCAGCAGTCGACTAGGGGTGGGCAACGAGCAGTACTTC. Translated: CASSRLGVGNEQYF.